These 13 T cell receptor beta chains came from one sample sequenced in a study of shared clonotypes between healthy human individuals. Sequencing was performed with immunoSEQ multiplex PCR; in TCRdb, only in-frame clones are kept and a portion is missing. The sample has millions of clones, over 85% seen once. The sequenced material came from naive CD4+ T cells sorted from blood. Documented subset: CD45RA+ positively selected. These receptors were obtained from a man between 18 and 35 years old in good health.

The CDR3 here is CASSLNGGQTYGYTF. DNA of the CDR3: TGTGCCAGCAGCTTAAATGGGGGACAGACGTATGGCTACACCTTC. V gene TRBV7-3 combines with J gene TRBJ1-2; TRBD1 agrees at 7 bases. The CDR3 sequence is 15 residues long. The germline CDR1 and CDR2 sequences are SGHTA and FQGTGA. V gave up 1 base and J gave up 5 bases; unmatched junction bases: 7.

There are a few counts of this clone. CDR3 bases: TGTGCCAGCAGTGGACGGACAGGGTCCGAGAGTAATTCACCCCTCCACTTT. Encoded protein: CASSGRTGSESNSPLHF. The V call is TRBV6-1, the J call TRBJ1-6, with 8 bases identical to TRBD1. The CDR3 is 17 residues long. CDR1 is MNHNS, CDR2 SASEGT, per germline. V was clipped by 4 bases and J by 6 bases; unmatched bases: 11.

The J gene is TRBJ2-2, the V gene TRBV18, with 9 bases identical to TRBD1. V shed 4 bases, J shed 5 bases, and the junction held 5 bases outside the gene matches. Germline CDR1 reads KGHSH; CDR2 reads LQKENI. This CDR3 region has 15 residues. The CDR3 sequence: CASSRATGGTGELFF. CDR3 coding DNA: TGTGCCAGCTCACGCGCGACAGGGGGAACCGGGGAGCTGTTTTTT.

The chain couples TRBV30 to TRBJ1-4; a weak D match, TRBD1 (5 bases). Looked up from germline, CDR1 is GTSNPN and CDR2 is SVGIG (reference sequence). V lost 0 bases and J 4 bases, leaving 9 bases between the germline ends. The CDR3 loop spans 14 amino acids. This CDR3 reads CAWSVRAINEKLFF. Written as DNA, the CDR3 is TGTGCCTGGAGTGTCAGGGCCATTAATGAAAAACTGTTTTTT.

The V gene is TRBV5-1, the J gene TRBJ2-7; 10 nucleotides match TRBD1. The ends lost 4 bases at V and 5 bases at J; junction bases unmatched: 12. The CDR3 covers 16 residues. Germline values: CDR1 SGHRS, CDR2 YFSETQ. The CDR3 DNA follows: TGCGCCAGCAGCGTTACCCCGGGACAGGGGACAAACGAGCAGTACTTC. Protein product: CASSVTPGQGTNEQYF. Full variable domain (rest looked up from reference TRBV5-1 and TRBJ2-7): KAGVTQTPRYLIKTRGQQVTLSCSPISGHRSVSWYQQTPGQGLQFLFEYFSETQRNKGNFPGRFSGRQFSNSRSEMNVSTLELGDSALYLCASSVTPGQGTNEQYFGPGTRLTVT.

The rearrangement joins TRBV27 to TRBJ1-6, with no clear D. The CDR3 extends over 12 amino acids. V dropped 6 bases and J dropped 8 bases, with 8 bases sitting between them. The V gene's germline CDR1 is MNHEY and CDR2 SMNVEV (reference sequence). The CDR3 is CASRQTDSPLHF. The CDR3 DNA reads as TGTGCCAGCAGACAGACGGATTCACCCCTCCACTTT.

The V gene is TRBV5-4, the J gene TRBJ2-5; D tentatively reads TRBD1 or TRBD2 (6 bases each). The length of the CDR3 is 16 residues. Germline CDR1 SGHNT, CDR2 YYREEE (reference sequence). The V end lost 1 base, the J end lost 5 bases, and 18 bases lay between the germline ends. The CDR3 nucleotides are TGTGCCAGCAGCTTGACGGGGGCGGCCGCAGGGGAGACCCAGTACTTC. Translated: CASSLTGAAAGETQYF.

The CDR3: CASSTGGDNEKLFF. CDR3 nucleotides: TGTGCCAGCAGCACAGGGGGGGATAATGAAAAACTGTTTTTT. This chain links TRBV7-9 with TRBJ1-4; the match to TRBD1 covers 8 bases. This CDR3 contains 14 residues. J lost 4 bases, V lost 5 bases, and 3 bases had no gene match. Per germline, CDR1 SEHNR and CDR2 FQNEAQ (reference sequence).

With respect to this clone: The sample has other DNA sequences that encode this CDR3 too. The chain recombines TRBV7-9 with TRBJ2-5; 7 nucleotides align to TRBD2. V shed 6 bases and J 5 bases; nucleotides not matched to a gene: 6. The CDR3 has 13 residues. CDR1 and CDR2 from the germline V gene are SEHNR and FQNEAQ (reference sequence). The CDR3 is CASSILGGETQYF. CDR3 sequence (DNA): TGTGCCAGCAGTATCTTGGGGGGGGAGACCCAGTACTTC.

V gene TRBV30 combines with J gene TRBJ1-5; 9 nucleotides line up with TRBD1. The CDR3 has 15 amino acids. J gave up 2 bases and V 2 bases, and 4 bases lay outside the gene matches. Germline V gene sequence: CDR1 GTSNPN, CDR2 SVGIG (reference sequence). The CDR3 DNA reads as TGTGCCTGGAGTCAGGACAGGGGAGGCAATCAGCCCCAGCATTTT. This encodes CAWSQDRGGNQPQHF.

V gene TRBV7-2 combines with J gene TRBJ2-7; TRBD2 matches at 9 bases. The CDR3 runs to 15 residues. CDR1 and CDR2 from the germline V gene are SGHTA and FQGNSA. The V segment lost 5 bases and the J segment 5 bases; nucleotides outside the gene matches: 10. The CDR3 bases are TGTGCCAGCAGCCCCCAGGGTTCTAGCGGGAACGAGCAGTACTTC. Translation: CASSPQGSSGNEQYF.

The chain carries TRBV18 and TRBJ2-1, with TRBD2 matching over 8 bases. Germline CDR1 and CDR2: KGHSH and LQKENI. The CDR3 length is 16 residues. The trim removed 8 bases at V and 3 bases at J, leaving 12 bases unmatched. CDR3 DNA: TGTGCCAGCCAAGCGGGGGTTCCCGTTTTCTACAATGAGCAGTTCTTC. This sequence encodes CASQAGVPVFYNEQFF.

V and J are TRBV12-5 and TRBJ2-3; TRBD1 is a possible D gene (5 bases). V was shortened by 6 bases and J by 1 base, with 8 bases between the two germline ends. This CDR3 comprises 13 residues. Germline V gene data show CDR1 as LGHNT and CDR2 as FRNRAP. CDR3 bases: TGTGCTAGTGGGGCCAGGGGCACAGATACGCAGTATTTT. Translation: CASGARGTDTQYF.